In this sample, the clone carrying this T cell receptor beta chain turned up a few times. The antigen remains unidentified. These data are taken from a study of beta chain features in type 1 diabetes. V gave up 4 bases and J gave up 0 bases, with 8 bases separating them. CDR3 length equals 14 residues. The germline gives CDR1 SGHVS, CDR2 FQNEAQ. The study reverse transcribed the entire isolated RNA, so it sequenced expressed TCRB transcripts. Clones were read by immunoSEQ multiplex PCR, and TCRdb kept only the in-frame ones, dropping some. The sample lists 310,000 or so clones, around 16% seen once, with roughly 0.015% in the top ten. Study-wide points: There was a moderate but significant shortening of TCRB CDR3s in all four CD4+ subsets of Type 1 diabetes patients.

This chain joins TRBV7-8 and TRBJ2-3, with D maybe TRBD2 (5 bases). This receptor was taken from a man aged 18 to 30 with type 1 diabetes. Sequences were obtained from naive CD4+ T cells from blood. The CDR3 DNA follows: TGTGCCAGCAGCTCGAGGGCGAGCACAGATACGCAGTATTTT. Translation: CASSSRASTDTQYF.